This T cell receptor (beta chain) stems from a study of Ad26.COV2.S vaccination and SARS-CoV-2 variants. Described treatment: 15 to 20 received Ad26.COV2.S at low or high dose, single or two shots; roughly five received placebo; per-sample allocation not given. Sampling happened 63 days after the first vaccine or placebo injection. It was Wuhan-strain SARS-CoV-2 spike that the Ad26 vaccine vector expressed. The CDR3 consists of 15 residues. Germline CDR1 SGHVS, CDR2 FQNEAQ. V gave up 5 bases and J gave up 8 bases; unmatched junction bases: 10. Libraries were prepared by immunoSEQ multiplex PCR; TCRdb keeps only in-frame clonotypes and omits some of them. In the table there are 440,000 or so clones, 90% of which are singletons.

The rearrangement links TRBV7-8 to TRBJ2-1; 9 bases match TRBD1. The receptor comes from a person between 18 and 60 years old who received the Ad26.COV2.S COVID-19 vaccine or a placebo. The material sequenced was peripheral blood, taken in a trial of Ad26.COV2.S vaccine versus placebo. In nucleotides, the CDR3 is TGTGCCAGCAGCATACAGGGGGCGTTTTTTGATGAGCAGTTCTTC. Its translation: CASSIQGAFFDEQFF.